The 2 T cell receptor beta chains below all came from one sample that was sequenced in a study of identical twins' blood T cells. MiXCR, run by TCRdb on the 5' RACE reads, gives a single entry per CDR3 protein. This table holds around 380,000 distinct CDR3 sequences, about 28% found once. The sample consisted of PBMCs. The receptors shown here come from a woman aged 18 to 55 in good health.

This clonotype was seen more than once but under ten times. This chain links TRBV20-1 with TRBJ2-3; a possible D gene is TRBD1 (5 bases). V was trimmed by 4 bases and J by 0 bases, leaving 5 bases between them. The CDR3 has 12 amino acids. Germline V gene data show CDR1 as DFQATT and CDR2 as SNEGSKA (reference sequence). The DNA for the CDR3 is TGCAGTGCTAAGGGGAGCACAGATACGCAGTATTTT. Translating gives CSAKGSTDTQYF.

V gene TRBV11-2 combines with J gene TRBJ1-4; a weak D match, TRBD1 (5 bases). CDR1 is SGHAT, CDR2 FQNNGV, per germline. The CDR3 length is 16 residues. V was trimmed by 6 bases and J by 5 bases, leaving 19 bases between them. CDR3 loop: CASSQTGGSRNEKLFF. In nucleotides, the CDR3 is TGTGCCAGCAGTCAGACGGGGGGATCAAGGAATGAAAAACTGTTTTTT.